This T cell receptor (beta chain) is drawn from a study of cytomegalovirus exposure and HLA in healthy donors. General observations from the study: Associated with cytomegalovirus, according to the listing, were around 170 TCR beta chains. One later analysis reportedly identified an Asian-associated ancestry cluster that showed fewer N-insertions than the approximately 600-donor mean.

13 Jbeta primers and 60 Vbeta primers were used for the PCR. Clones were read by immunoSEQ multiplex PCR, and TCRdb kept only the in-frame ones, dropping some. Among roughly 150,000 clones listed, about 68% were seen once. This CDR3 region has 16 residues. Germline CDR1 and CDR2: ENHRY and SYGVKD. Trimming cost V 6 bases and J 7 bases, with 24 bases left between them. This clone appeared a few times. As yet, its antigen is unknown. The rearrangement joins TRBV10-3 to TRBJ1-1; perhaps TRBD1 as D (6 bases). This sequence originates from a human donor in good health. The sequenced sample was PBMCs. DNA for the CDR3: TGTGCCATCAGCGGGACACCGGGTGTTTTAGGGTATGAAGCTTTCTTT. Translation: CAISGTPGVLGYEAFF.